These 22 T cell receptor beta chains were all obtained from the same sample, sequenced in a study of beta chain features in type 1 diabetes. Isolated RNA was reverse transcribed in full, so expressed TCRB transcripts were sequenced. Profiled with immunoSEQ multiplex PCR; TCRdb holds only in-frame clones, not every one. The profile shows under 450,000 clones, about 15% of them singletons. The source material was naive CD4+ T cells from blood. Receptors were obtained from a woman between 18 and 29 years old in good health.

This clone appeared a few times. The genes are TRBV30 and TRBJ1-5, with D perhaps TRBD1 (5 bases). With 1 base removed from V and 7 bases from J, the gap between germline ends came to 11 bases. Germline CDR1 GTSNPN, CDR2 SVGIG (reference sequence). The length of the CDR3 is 13 residues. The CDR3 here is CAWSGGDDQPQHF. The CDR3, as DNA: TGTGCCTGGAGTGGGGGGGACGACCAGCCCCAGCATTTT.

Only a few counts were recorded for this clone. The CDR3 DNA is TGTGCCAGCAGCCCGCGGGACAGGCGGAATGAGCAGTTCTTC. It encodes CASSPRDRRNEQFF. V and J are TRBV7-9 and TRBJ2-1; 8 nucleotides agree with TRBD1. V gave up 5 bases and J gave up 7 bases; unmatched junction bases: 7. Germline V lookup: CDR1 SEHNR, CDR2 FQNEAQ (reference sequence). The CDR3 sequence is 14 residues long.

This chain joins TRBV4-1 and TRBJ2-2; 9 bases map to TRBD2. CDR3 length equals 15 residues. V dropped 9 bases and J dropped 0; count of bases not matched to a gene: 5. CDR1 is MGHRA and CDR2 is YSYEKL in the germline V gene. The CDR3 spells CASQKREANTGELFF. The DNA of the CDR3 is TGCGCCAGTCAAAAGCGGGAGGCGAACACCGGGGAGCTGTTTTTT.

In its sample, this clone was seen a few times. The chain combines TRBV25-1 with TRBJ2-1; D gene uncertain. Germline V lookup: CDR1 MGHDK, CDR2 SYGVNS. This CDR3 region has 14 residues. The V end was cut by 3 bases, the J end by 4 bases, with 10 bases between. The chain's CDR3 is CASSEPTLYNEQFF. CDR3 nucleotides: TGTGCCAGCAGTGAGCCGACACTTTACAATGAGCAGTTCTTC.

A few counts support this clone. J is TRBJ2-3 and V is TRBV18; 8 bases align to TRBD1. The CDR3 extends over 14 amino acids. The V and J ends lost 5 bases and 5 bases, in that order; junction bases with no gene match: 6. Germline V CDR1 and CDR2: KGHSH, LQKENI. The CDR3 DNA follows: TGTGCCAGCTCAAACCAGGGGGCTGGAGATACGCAGTATTTT. Protein product: CASSNQGAGDTQYF.

The chain couples TRBV7-6 to TRBJ2-1; tentative D call: TRBD2 (5 bases). The length of the CDR3 is 15 residues. Trimming took off 2 bases at V and 11 bases at J, with 19 bases between the two ends. CDR1 is SGHVS and CDR2 is FNYEAQ in the germline V gene. This chain's CDR3 is CASSLKPDSGDKQFF. CDR3 in DNA: TGTGCCAGCAGCTTAAAGCCGGACTCCGGGGATAAGCAGTTCTTC.

This clone was counted a few times. The rearrangement uses TRBV11-1 and TRBJ2-7; D perhaps matches TRBD1 (5 bases). The germline CDR1 and CDR2 sequences are SGHAT and FQDESV (reference sequence). Between the trimmed V and J ends, which lost 3 bases and 5 bases, there was a span of 11 bases. The CDR3 is 13 amino acids. The CDR3 DNA reads as TGTGCCAGCAGCTTGATCGCGGACAACGAGCAGTACTTC. Translating it yields CASSLIADNEQYF.

This chain uses TRBV11-3 with TRBJ1-2; D is unclear. Germline V gene sequence: CDR1 SGHNT, CDR2 YENEEA. V was shortened by 4 bases and J by 4 bases, with 10 bases between the two germline ends. This CDR3 has 13 residues. For the CDR3, the DNA is TGTGCCAGCAGCTCCTCATCGGGCTATGGCTACACCTTC. Its translation is CASSSSSGYGYTF.

This chain joins TRBV7-3 and TRBJ1-2; 8 bases line up with TRBD1. Germline CDR1 reads SGHTA; CDR2 reads FQGTGA. The CDR3 contains 13 residues. The ends lost 5 bases at V and 7 bases at J; junction bases unmatched: 6. In DNA form, the CDR3 reads TGTGCCAGCAGCCCCGGCAGGGGGCCTGGCTACACCTTC. This codes for CASSPGRGPGYTF.

This clone was seen more than once but under ten times. The V gene is TRBV29-1, the J gene TRBJ2-1; 12 nucleotides align to TRBD2. Germline lookup yields CDR1 SQVTM and CDR2 ANQGSEA. There are 16 residues in the CDR3. Germline trimming cut 1 base from V and 7 bases from J; bases unmatched to any gene: 8. The CDR3 reads CSVEALASGRVNEQFF. The CDR3 nucleotides read TGCAGCGTTGAAGCGCTGGCTAGCGGGAGGGTGAATGAGCAGTTCTTC.

J is TRBJ1-5 and V is TRBV29-1; 7 nucleotides align to TRBD1. The junction had 11 bases not matched to a gene; V was cut back by 4 bases and J by 2 bases. The CDR3 has 16 residues. CDR1 is SQVTM, CDR2 ANQGSEA, per germline. The CDR3 region is CSVVTGVSFGNQPQHF. CDR3 DNA: TGCAGCGTTGTTACAGGGGTCAGCTTTGGCAATCAGCCCCAGCATTTT.

The V call is TRBV5-1, the J call TRBJ2-5, with 9 positions matching TRBD2. CDR1 and CDR2 from the germline V gene are SGHRS and YFSETQ. V was clipped by 0 bases and J by 1 base; unmatched bases: 4. The CDR3 extends over 16 amino acids. The CDR3 coding sequence is TGCGCCAGCAGCTTGGCGGCGGGAGGGATCCAAGAGACCCAGTACTTC. It translates to CASSLAAGGIQETQYF.

The rearrangement joins TRBV5-6 to TRBJ1-5; D unresolved. V was pared by 0 bases and J by 3 bases, with 4 bases between. This CDR3 has 13 residues. CDR1 SGHDT and CDR2 YYEEEE come from the germline V gene. The DNA of the CDR3 is TGTGCCAGCAGCTTGGATCTCAATCAGCCCCAGCATTTT. As protein: CASSLDLNQPQHF. The complete variable domain, with remaining parts taken from reference TRBV5-6 and TRBJ1-5, reads DAGVTQSPTHLIKTRGQQVTLRCSPKSGHDTVSWYQQALGQGPQFIFQYYEEEERQRGNFPDRFSGHQFPNYSSELNVNALLLGDSALYLCASSLDLNQPQHFGDGTRLSIL.

This clone was picked up a small number of times. This rearrangement joins TRBV5-1 to TRBJ2-3; tentative D call: TRBD1 (5 bases). Trimming cost V 4 bases and J 4 bases, with 13 bases left between them. Germline CDR1 and CDR2: SGHRS and YFSETQ. This CDR3 is 14 amino acids long. The CDR3 nucleotides read TGCGCCAGCAGCCCTCGGACAATTCCAGATACGCAGTATTTT. Translation gives CASSPRTIPDTQYF. Combining the CDR3 with reference TRBV5-1 and TRBJ2-3 gives the whole variable domain KAGVTQTPRYLIKTRGQQVTLSCSPISGHRSVSWYQQTPGQGLQFLFEYFSETQRNKGNFPGRFSGRQFSNSRSEMNVSTLELGDSALYLCASSPRTIPDTQYFGPGTRLTVL.

This clone was detected a few times. The V and J genes are TRBV15 and TRBJ2-1, with D possibly matching TRBD1 (7 bases). CDR1 LNHNV and CDR2 YYDKDF come from the germline V gene (reference sequence). The CDR3 totals 16 residues. Trimming left V 1 base short and J 6 bases short, with 16 bases between. CDR3 region: CATSRAGGRARNEQFF. DNA for the CDR3: TGTGCCACCAGCAGAGCAGGGGGGAGAGCTCGCAATGAGCAGTTCTTC. Supplemented by reference TRBV15 and TRBJ2-1, the full variable domain reads DAMVIQNPRYQVTQFGKPVTLSCSQTLNHNVMYWYQQKSSQAPKLLFHYYDKDFNNEADTPDNFQSRRPNTSFCFLDIRSPGLGDTAMYLCATSRAGGRARNEQFFGPGTRLTVL.

The chain joins TRBV7-9 to TRBJ2-5, with 10 bases fitting TRBD1. Trimming at V came to 5 bases and at J to 3 bases, leaving 6 bases not matched to a gene. The CDR3 has 15 amino acids. The germline V gene has CDR1 SEHNR and CDR2 FQNEAQ (reference sequence). In DNA form, the CDR3 reads TGTGCCAGCAGCATACAGACAGGGGGCAAAGAGACCCAGTACTTC. It specifies CASSIQTGGKETQYF.

This clone was found a few times. This chain joins TRBV30 and TRBJ1-4; D is uncertain. Germline CDR1 GTSNPN, CDR2 SVGIG (reference sequence). The CDR3 loop spans 11 amino acids. The ends were cut back, 5 bases at V and 8 bases at J, with 9 bases in the middle. The CDR3 sequence: CAWGSDEKLFF. Here the CDR3 DNA reads TGTGCCTGGGGCAGCGACGAAAAACTGTTTTTT.

J is TRBJ1-5 and V is TRBV27; maybe TRBD1 (6 bases). This CDR3 region has 14 residues. Germline V gene sequence: CDR1 MNHEY, CDR2 SMNVEV (reference sequence). The V end lost 6 bases, the J end lost 6 bases, and 15 bases lay between the germline ends. The CDR3, as DNA: TGTGCCAGCAGACTCACAGGGTCGGGTCAGCCCCAGCATTTT. Translation: CASRLTGSGQPQHF.

This clone was counted a few times. J is TRBJ2-7 and V is TRBV9; possibly TRBD1 for D (6 bases). Germline values: CDR1 SGDLS, CDR2 YYNGEE. Trimming left V 6 bases short and J 0 bases short, with 13 bases between. This CDR3 region has 14 residues. The CDR3 reads CASTRQESSYEQYF. In nucleotides, the CDR3 is TGTGCCAGCACAAGACAGGAAAGCTCCTACGAGCAGTACTTC.

This chain uses TRBV7-8 with TRBJ2-7; 10 bases are shared with TRBD2. The CDR3 is 16 amino acids. J was trimmed by 3 bases and V by 1 base; bases with no gene match: 6. CDR1 and CDR2 (germline): SGHVS, FQNEAQ. The CDR3 region has the DNA TGTGCCAGCAGCTTAGGATTTAGCGGGAGGTACTACGAGCAGTACTTC. Translating it yields CASSLGFSGRYYEQYF.

This chain joins TRBV6-5 and TRBJ2-7; D may be TRBD2 (5 bases). Germline V lookup: CDR1 MNHEY, CDR2 SVGAGI. The V end was cut by 5 bases, the J end by 4 bases, with 12 bases between. The CDR3 sequence is 13 residues long. CDR3 bases: TGTGCCAGCAGTACCCCGGGATCTTACGAGCAGTACTTC. Translated, it gives CASSTPGSYEQYF.

This clone has just a few counts. The gene calls are TRBV25-1 and TRBJ2-2; TRBD1 is a possible D gene (6 bases). The CDR3 loop spans 14 amino acids. The germline V gene has CDR1 MGHDK and CDR2 SYGVNS. V was cut by 6 bases and J by 2 bases, with 10 bases left in between. CDR3 region: CASSGTLNTGELFF. CDR3 DNA sequence: TGTGCCAGCAGCGGGACACTAAACACCGGGGAGCTGTTTTTT.